The rows below give T cell receptor beta chains drawn from one sample of a study of blood T cell repertoires in COVID-19. TCRdb keeps only in-frame clones here, not all; method: immunoSEQ multiplex PCR. Among about 60,000 clones listed, just under 85% were seen once. The sequenced sample consisted of peripheral blood. These receptors all come from a man between 60 and 75 years old with acute or convalescent COVID-19. Both conserved end residues are part of each CDR3. The D gene is left open where the match is weak. Clone size, where shown, is once, few, many, or a class for clones that have expanded.

D	size	V	J	DNA	CDR3
NA	NA	TRBV7-9	TRBJ2-1	TGTGCCAGCAGCTTCCTTAGCGGAAACAATGAGCAGTTCTTC	CASSFLSGNNEQFF
NA	NA	TRBV6-2/TRBV6-3	TRBJ2-1	TGTGCCAGCAGCAATCGGTTCAATGAGCAGTTCTTC	CASSNRFNEQFF
TRBD1	few	TRBV7-9	TRBJ1-1	TGTGCCAGCAGCCAGGGGACAGGGATGAACACTGAAGCTTTCTTT	CASSQGTGMNTEAFF
NA	NA	TRBV24-1	TRBJ1-4	TGTGCCACCAGTGATGGCCCCTATGAAAAACTGTTTTTT	CATSDGPYEKLFF
NA	NA	TRBV7-2	TRBJ1-5	TGTGCCTCCTCGTTAACGGGGAGAGCTTATAGCAATCAGCCCCAGCATTTT	CASSLTGRAYSNQPQHF
TRBD1	NA	TRBV29-1	TRBJ1-2	TGCAGCGTTGAGGGACAGTATGGCTACACCTTC	CSVEGQYGYTF
NA	NA	TRBV12-3/TRBV12-4	TRBJ1-3	TGTGCCAGCAGCCTAGGGGGACGGGGCGCCATATATTTT	CASSLGGRGAIYF
TRBD2	medium-sized	TRBV11-2	TRBJ2-2	TGTGCCAGCAGCAGCGGGACTGGTTACACCGGGGAGCTGTTTTTT	CASSSGTGYTGELFF
NA	NA	TRBV2	TRBJ1-5	TGTGCCAGCAGTGAAGACAGGGCTAGCAATCAGCCCCAGCATTTT	CASSEDRASNQPQHF
NA	NA	TRBV7-2	TRBJ2-1	TGTGCCAGCAGCTTAGCGAGGCGTGAGCAGTTCTTC	CASSLARREQFF
NA	NA	TRBV23-1	TRBJ1-6	TGCGCCAGCAGTCAGTATGCTAATAATTCACCCCTCCACTTT	CASSQYANNSPLHF
NA	NA	TRBV7-3	TRBJ1-1	TGTGCCAGCAGCTTAACATATGACACTGAAGCTTTCTTT	CASSLTYDTEAFF
NA	NA	TRBV11-2	TRBJ1-6	TGTGCCAGCAGCTTACGGTCACCCCTCCACTTT	CASSLRSPLHF
NA	NA	TRBV5-6	TRBJ1-1	TGTGCCAGCAGCCCCCTCAGGGCTAATCTCGACACTGAAGCTTTCTTT	CASSPLRANLDTEAFF
TRBD1	NA	TRBV24-1	TRBJ2-3	TGTGCCACCAGTGATTTCGGGACAGGGTTTTCAGATACGCAGTATTTT	CATSDFGTGFSDTQYF
TRBD1	NA	TRBV2	TRBJ1-1	TGTGCCAGCAGATTTACGACAGGGACTGAAGCTTTCTTT	CASRFTTGTEAFF
NA	NA	TRBV6-5	TRBJ2-5	TGTGCCAGCAGTACGGGAGAGACCCAGTACTTC	CASSTGETQYF
NA	NA	TRBV2	TRBJ1-5	TGTGCCAGCAGTGAATCTATCGGTCAGAGGGTGGTAGGTTATCAGCCCCAGCATTTT	CASSESIGQRVVGYQPQHF
TRBD1	NA	TRBV27	TRBJ1-2	TGTGCCAGCAGTCCGCGGACAGGGAATAACTATGGCTACACCTTC	CASSPRTGNNYGYTF
NA	once	TRBV29-1	TRBJ1-1	TGCAGCGTCCGGGAGGCTAAAGCTTTCTTT	CSVREAKAFF
NA	NA	TRBV9	TRBJ1-5	TGTGCCAGCAGCGCCGGGGGGCAAAGCAATCAGCCCCAGCATTTT	CASSAGGQSNQPQHF
NA	NA	TRBV21-1	TRBJ2-2	TGTGCCAGCAGCAAAGGCGACCTACCGGGACAGGGCGAACCGGGGGAGCTGTTTTTT	CASSKGDLPGQGEPGELFF
TRBD1	NA	TRBV27	TRBJ1-1	TGTGCCAGCAGGACAGGGGGCGTTGACACTGAAGCTTTCTTT	CASRTGGVDTEAFF
NA	NA	TRBV2	TRBJ2-5	TGTGCCAGCAGCCAGGATCGCGGGACAGAAGAGACCCAGTACTTC	CASSQDRGTEETQYF
NA	NA	TRBV5-1	TRBJ2-2	TGCGCCAGCACCTCTCCGGGGGTCGGGGAGCTGTTTTTT	CASTSPGVGELFF
NA	NA	TRBV5-4	TRBJ1-3	TGTGCCAGCAGCTCGGGGGGACTGTTCTCTGGAAACACCATATATTTT	CASSSGGLFSGNTIYF
TRBD2	NA	TRBV5-1	TRBJ2-3	TGCGCCAGCAGCTTGGTTTTCTCTGGAGCGGGGGTTCAAGATACGCAGTATTTT	CASSLVFSGAGVQDTQYF
TRBD1	NA	TRBV12-3/TRBV12-4	TRBJ1-1	TGTGCCAGCAGTTACAGGGGGACTGGTGAAGCTTTCTTT	CASSYRGTGEAFF
NA	NA	TRBV29-1	TRBJ2-5	TGCAGCGTTGACTATTTATCCCAAGAGACCCAGTACTTC	CSVDYLSQETQYF
NA	NA	TRBV7-6	TRBJ2-7	TGTGCCAGCAGCTTAGCGGCACAGGGCTACGAGCAGTACTTC	CASSLAAQGYEQYF
NA	NA	TRBV9	TRBJ1-3	TGTGCCAGCAGCGACAGGGACAACTGGGGAAACACCATATATTTT	CASSDRDNWGNTIYF
TRBD1	NA	TRBV29-1	TRBJ2-6	TGCAGCGTTGGACAGGGGAGTTATGGGGCCAACGTCCTGACTTTC	CSVGQGSYGANVLTF
NA	once	TRBV5-1	TRBJ2-3	TGCGCCAGCAGCTTAGCCGACGAATGGGCTATGGGGCAGTATTTT	CASSLADEWAMGQYF
NA	NA	TRBV20-1	TRBJ1-1	TGCAGTGCTAGTAGGGGGAACACTGAAGCTTTCTTT	CSASRGNTEAFF
NA	NA	TRBV4-1	TRBJ2-7	TGCGCCAGCAGCCAAGATACAGGGAGCTACGAGCAGTACTTC	CASSQDTGSYEQYF
TRBD2	NA	TRBV7-9	TRBJ2-7	TGTGCCAGCAGCTTAGGCAGTTTGGGAGGACTAGGGGAGCAGTACTTC	CASSLGSLGGLGEQYF
NA	NA	TRBV18	TRBJ1-1	TGTGCCAGCTCCCTCGGGGGGCCTGAAGCTTTCTTT	CASSLGGPEAFF
NA	once	TRBV6-1	TRBJ2-5	TGTGCCAGCAGTGATTCCAGGGGAGAGACCCAGTACTTC	CASSDSRGETQYF
NA	NA	TRBV6-1	TRBJ1-5	TGTGCCAGCAGTGAAGATGGGGGGTCCTATCAGCCCCAGCATTTT	CASSEDGGSYQPQHF
TRBD1	few	TRBV24-1	TRBJ2-7	TGTGCCACCAGCGACACCGGGACAGGGACCTACGAGCAGTACTTC	CATSDTGTGTYEQYF
NA	NA	TRBV19	TRBJ1-1	TGTGCCAGTAGTATAGGGACAGTTCCTAAAGCTTTCTTT	CASSIGTVPKAFF
NA	NA	TRBV10-3	TRBJ1-4	TGTGCCACTACAGGTCCGACTAATGAAAAACTGTTTTTT	CATTGPTNEKLFF
TRBD1	NA	TRBV18	TRBJ1-6	TGTGCCAGCTCACAGGACCCGGGACAGGATTCACCCCTCCACTTT	CASSQDPGQDSPLHF
NA	NA	TRBV19	TRBJ1-1	TGTGCCAGTAGCCTCAATGGGCCCACTGAAGCTTTCTTT	CASSLNGPTEAFF
TRBD1	once	TRBV19	TRBJ1-4	TGTGCCAGTAGTATGCTTTTTTCCGGGACAGCTAATGAAAAACTGTTTTTT	CASSMLFSGTANEKLFF
NA	medium-sized	TRBV7-9	TRBJ1-1	TGTGCCAGCAGCTTTGTCGGGATCCCTGAAGCTTTCTTT	CASSFVGIPEAFF
TRBD2	NA	TRBV18	TRBJ2-3	TGTGCCAGCTCACCCGCGGGGGCAGATACGCAGTATTTT	CASSPAGADTQYF
NA	NA	TRBV11-2	TRBJ2-7	TGTGCCAGCAGCTTAACCTCCCTCTGGGGCGATACCTACGAGCAGTACTTC	CASSLTSLWGDTYEQYF
TRBD1	NA	TRBV28	TRBJ1-5	TGTGCCAGCAGTTTCAGGACAGGTACCAATCAGCCCCAGCATTTT	CASSFRTGTNQPQHF